These 17 T cell receptor beta chains share one sample of origin, sequenced in a study of T cells in Graves' hyperthyroidism and ophthalmopathy. TCR beta CDR3 sequences were amplified from RNA transcripts. A first-round RT-PCR of the TCR CDR3 used the HTBI primer set. TCRdb passed the multiplex PCR reads through MiXCR, listing each CDR3 protein once. The sample has fewer than 700,000 distinct CDR3 sequences, roughly 15% seen once. The sequenced sample consisted of blood. These receptors came from a woman in her twenties or thirties with Graves' hyperthyroidism.

This clonotype was detected ten times or more. The DNA of the CDR3 is TGTGCCAGCAGACAGGGTGGTCATGCCTACGAGCAGTACTTC. Translation: CASRQGGHAYEQYF. The chain combines TRBV12-3 or TRBV12-4 with TRBJ2-7, with TRBD1 as a possible D gene (6 bases). The CDR3 extends over 14 amino acids. The V gene lost 6 bases and the J gene lost 2 bases, with 14 bases spanning the gap.

The chain has TRBV6-1 and TRBJ1-5; 7 nucleotides match TRBD1. V trimming: 5 bases; J trimming: 4 bases; junction bases outside the gene matches: 5. Germline loops: CDR1 MNHNS, CDR2 SASEGT. The CDR3 runs 14 residues. The CDR3 DNA reads as TGTGCCAGCAGTCCAATGACAGGGAATCAGCCCCAGCATTTT. Protein product: CASSPMTGNQPQHF.

This clonotype has a count of ten or more. This rearrangement joins TRBV11-2 to TRBJ2-1; D gene ambiguous. Germline V gives CDR1 SGHAT, CDR2 FQNNGV. V lost 5 bases and J 6 bases, leaving 11 bases between the germline ends. There are 13 residues in the CDR3. CDR3 in amino acids: CASSRGPGNEQFF. Here the CDR3 DNA reads TGTGCCAGCAGCAGAGGCCCGGGCAATGAGCAGTTCTTC.

V usage is TRBV9 and J usage is TRBJ2-1; no definite D call. Germline V gene sequence: CDR1 SGDLS, CDR2 YYNGEE. Trimming pared 4 bases from V and 6 bases from J, leaving 11 bases between. The CDR3 extends over 13 amino acids. The CDR3 DNA sequence: TGTGCCAGCAGCCCCCGACCCCTCAATGAGCAGTTCTTC. Protein sequence: CASSPRPLNEQFF.

The V call is TRBV19, the J call TRBJ2-2, with a tentative D call TRBD1 (6 bases). V was clipped by 7 bases and J by 4 bases, with 13 bases between them. Germline CDR1 reads LNHDA; CDR2 reads SQIVND (reference sequence). The CDR3 sequence is 14 residues long. The CDR3 sequence is CASKRSRGTGELFF. The DNA for the CDR3 is TGTGCCAGTAAACGGTCCAGGGGCACCGGGGAGCTGTTTTTT. The entire variable domain, with the rest obtained from reference TRBV19 and TRBJ2-2, is as follows: DGGITQSPKYLFRKEGQNVTLSCEQNLNHDAMYWYRQDPGQGLRLIYYSQIVNDFQKGDIAEGYSVSREKKESFPLTVTSAQKNPTAFYLCASKRSRGTGELFFGEGSRLTVL.

CDR3 nucleotide sequence: TGTGCCAGCAGCCAAGATGCAGCGGGAGTCACAGATACGCAGTATTTT. Protein product: CASSQDAAGVTDTQYF. J is TRBJ2-3 and V is TRBV4-2; 8 bases are shared with TRBD2. The V and J ends lost 0 bases and 2 bases, in that order; junction bases with no gene match: 4. CDR1 is LGHNA and CDR2 is YNFKEQ in the germline V gene. The CDR3 extends over 16 amino acids.

The genes are TRBV3-1 and TRBJ2-3; 11 bases are shared with TRBD2. This CDR3 is 18 amino acids long. The V and J ends lost 4 bases and 5 bases, in that order; junction bases with no gene match: 14. Germline CDR1 reads LGHDT; CDR2 reads YNNKEL (reference sequence). The CDR3 protein is CASSPVIVAGGQKDTQYF. Written as DNA, the CDR3 is TGTGCCAGCAGCCCAGTAATAGTAGCGGGAGGGCAGAAAGATACGCAGTATTTT.

The rearrangement joins TRBV4-3 to TRBJ2-1; 15 bases line up with TRBD2. Germline CDR1 LGHNA, CDR2 YSLEER. CDR3 length: 16 residues. Trimming took 4 bases from V and 7 from J; bases not matched to a gene: 5. The CDR3 region has the DNA TGCGCCAGCAGCCCCGGGACTAGCGGGAGGTCTAATGAGCAGTTCTTC. Translated, it gives CASSPGTSGRSNEQFF.

V is TRBV20-1 and J is TRBJ2-7; 11 positions match TRBD2. Germline trimming cut 3 bases from V and 3 bases from J; bases unmatched to any gene: 7. CDR1 is DFQATT, CDR2 SNEGSKA, per germline (reference sequence). The CDR3 totals 15 residues. DNA for the CDR3: TGCAGTGCTAGGGAACTCGGACTAGCGGGCTACGAGCAGTACTTC. It is translated as CSARELGLAGYEQYF.

This clonotype has ten or more counts. CDR3 amino acids: CATRHLTGIREQYF. CDR3 DNA: TGTGCCACCCGTCATTTAACAGGGATTCGGGAGCAGTACTTC. J is TRBJ2-7 and V is TRBV6-1; maybe TRBD1 (6 bases). The CDR3 sequence is 14 residues long. Germline CDR1 is MNHNS and CDR2 is SASEGT. The V gene lost 10 bases and the J gene lost 7 bases, with 23 bases spanning the gap.

Concerning this clonotype itself: A far larger clone differs by one base, so this is likely a read error. This sequence joins TRBV6-1 and TRBJ1-5; 7 bases are a match to TRBD1. CDR1 and CDR2 from the germline V gene are MNHNS and SASEGT. The CDR3 has 13 amino acids. V lost 5 bases, J lost 5 bases, and 3 bases stayed unmatched. Here the CDR3 DNA reads TGTGCCAGCAGTCGGGACAGTCATCAGCCCCAGCATTTT. This sequence encodes CASSRDSHQPQHF.

Many counts were recorded for this clonotype. V gene TRBV7-3 combines with J gene TRBJ2-7, with 7 bases fitting TRBD2. This CDR3 is built from 14 residues. Per germline, CDR1 SGHTA and CDR2 FQGTGA. Trimming removed 8 bases from V and 0 bases from J; junction bases left unmatched: 7. CDR3 DNA: TGTGCCAGCGGCCAGGGCGGGAGCTCCTACGAGCAGTACTTC. It translates to CASGQGGSSYEQYF.

V gene TRBV6-5 combines with J gene TRBJ2-2; D not resolved. Per the germline V gene, CDR1 is MNHEY and CDR2 is SVGAGI. With 0 bases removed from V and 8 bases from J, the gap between germline ends came to 7 bases. The CDR3 runs to 13 residues. The CDR3: CASSYSLVGELFF. The CDR3 nucleotides read TGTGCCAGCAGTTACTCGCTAGTTGGGGAGCTGTTTTTT.

The J gene is TRBJ1-6, the V gene TRBV4-2; TRBD1 might be the D (6 bases). Deletions cut 1 base from V and 10 bases from J, with 11 bases between. The CDR3 spans 14 residues. CDR1 is LGHNA, CDR2 YNFKEQ, per germline. The CDR3 is CASSQGGQPSPLHF. CDR3 coding DNA: TGTGCCAGCAGCCAAGGCGGACAGCCCTCACCCCTCCACTTT.

This clonotype appeared many times. The chain combines TRBV7-3 with TRBJ2-3, with D perhaps TRBD2 (6 bases). The CDR3 extends over 17 amino acids. The germline V and J ends were trimmed by 2 bases and 0 bases, with 15 bases remaining between them. Germline CDR1 is SGHTA and CDR2 is FQGTGA. Here the CDR3 reads CASSLHVAGSSTDTQYF. The DNA for the CDR3 is TGTGCCAGCAGCTTACATGTGGCGGGATCTAGCACAGATACGCAGTATTTT.

There are many counts of this clonotype. V and J are TRBV6-1 and TRBJ1-6; TRBD1 matches at 8 bases. V shed 3 bases, J shed 11 bases, and the junction held 9 bases outside the gene matches. The CDR3 loop spans 15 amino acids. The germline CDR1 and CDR2 sequences are MNHNS and SASEGT. The CDR3 protein is CASSDTGTGLAPLHF. The CDR3 nucleotides read TGTGCCAGCAGTGACACCGGGACAGGCCTGGCACCCCTCCACTTT.

The chain combines TRBV19 with TRBJ2-3, with 7 nucleotides matching TRBD2. Per germline, CDR1 LNHDA and CDR2 SQIVND (reference sequence). The CDR3 has 16 amino acids. V trimming: 3 bases; J trimming: 5 bases; junction bases outside the gene matches: 11. Here the CDR3 reads CASSIESGVLGDTQYF. The CDR3 DNA reads as TGTGCCAGTAGTATCGAAAGCGGGGTCCTTGGAGATACGCAGTATTTT.